The sequence of this T cell receptor (beta chain) was determined in a study of shared clonotypes between healthy human individuals. Worth noting for this clone: The antigen is not known.

This table comes from immunoSEQ multiplex PCR, and its TCRdb copy is limited to in-frame clones, with some not included. The sample yields about 330,000 clones, over 65% seen once. General observations from the study: Deeper or shallower sequencing was expected to change how clonotypes are shared among donors.

With 2 bases removed from V and 7 bases from J, the gap between germline ends came to 9 bases. CDR1 is MNHNS, CDR2 SASEGT, per germline. The CDR3 consists of 13 residues. Sample: memory CD4+ T cells sorted from blood. Subset given: CD45RA-negative fraction. The V call is TRBV6-1, the J call TRBJ2-1, with TRBD1 as a possible D gene (5 bases). This clonotype was sampled from a man aged 25-45 years in good health. The CDR3 DNA is TGTGCCAGCAGTGAACGGCAGGGAAATGAGCAGTTCTTC. Encoded protein: CASSERQGNEQFF.